This T cell receptor (beta chain) comes out of a study of blood T cell repertoires in COVID-19. Study context: The origin of the acute and convalescent COVID-19 samples was the United States, Italy and Spain. In each case, the material was cDNA or gDNA derived from T cells, B-cell-depleted T cells, or PBMCs.

In the source study's methods: Amplifying reference gene primers gave estimates of nucleated cell counts. Assay: immunoSEQ multiplex PCR; the TCRdb copy retains only in-frame clones and omits some. From that table come the V and J calls and clone size; the DNA was used to work out D and trimming. Seen here are over 100,000 clones, 84% observed once, and the top ten hold less than 8%. The CDR3 spans 13 residues. Germline V gives CDR1 SGHRS, CDR2 YFSETQ. The V and J ends lost 4 bases and 4 bases, in that order; junction bases with no gene match: 1. This sequence joins TRBV5-1 and TRBJ2-2, with 7 nucleotides matching TRBD1. The sample taken for sequencing was peripheral blood. This TCR derives from a woman in her forties or fifties with acute or convalescent COVID-19. CDR3 coding DNA: TGCGCCAGCAGCCAGGGGGTCACCGGGGAGCTGTTTTTT. Encoded protein: CASSQGVTGELFF.